This entry lists 4 T cell receptor beta chains sequenced from one sample in a study of blood T cell repertoires in COVID-19. TCRdb's table, derived via immunoSEQ multiplex PCR, lists solely in-frame clones and lacks some. The sample lists approximately 260,000 clones; roughly 85% were seen once. The sample taken for sequencing was PBMCs or T cells enriched from blood (not recorded which). These receptors were obtained from a woman between 45 and 60 years old who had been exposed to COVID-19.

This chain links TRBV3-1 (or the pseudogene TRBV3-2) with TRBJ2-5; the match to TRBD2 covers 8 bases. V was pared by 2 bases and J by 2 bases, with 4 bases of the junction left unmatched. The CDR3 consists of 15 residues. The germline CDR1 and CDR2 sequences are LGHDT and YNNKEL (reference sequence). CDR3 in DNA: TGTGCCAGCAGCCAACGGACTAGCCAACAAGAGACCCAGTACTTC. Translation: CASSQRTSQQETQYF.

This clone has only one observation. J is TRBJ1-1 and V is TRBV3-1 (or the pseudogene TRBV3-2); D gene unclear. The germline gives CDR1 LGHDT, CDR2 YNNKEL (reference sequence). V lost 4 bases, J lost 0 bases, and 6 bases lay in between. The CDR3 length is 13 residues. The CDR3 region is CASSPIMNTEAFF. DNA for the CDR3: TGTGCCAGCAGCCCTATTATGAACACTGAAGCTTTCTTT.

The V and J genes are TRBV6-5 and TRBJ1-6; no clear D. The CDR3 extends over 12 amino acids. The V and J ends lost 8 bases and 8 bases respectively, with 10 bases between them. Germline CDR1 reads MNHEY; CDR2 reads SVGAGI. In DNA form, the CDR3 reads TGTGCCAGCGGCGGACTATATTCACCCCTCCACTTT. Amino acid sequence: CASGGLYSPLHF.

The V gene is TRBV6-1, the J gene TRBJ2-2; 7 nucleotides align to TRBD2. The CDR3 sequence is 16 residues long. Germline loops: CDR1 MNHNS, CDR2 SASEGT. The J segment lost 2 bases and the V segment lost 4 bases, leaving 7 bases of the junction unmatched. CDR3 in DNA: TGTGCCAGCAGTGTTGGGAGGGTAGACAACACCGGGGAGCTGTTTTTT. Protein product: CASSVGRVDNTGELFF.